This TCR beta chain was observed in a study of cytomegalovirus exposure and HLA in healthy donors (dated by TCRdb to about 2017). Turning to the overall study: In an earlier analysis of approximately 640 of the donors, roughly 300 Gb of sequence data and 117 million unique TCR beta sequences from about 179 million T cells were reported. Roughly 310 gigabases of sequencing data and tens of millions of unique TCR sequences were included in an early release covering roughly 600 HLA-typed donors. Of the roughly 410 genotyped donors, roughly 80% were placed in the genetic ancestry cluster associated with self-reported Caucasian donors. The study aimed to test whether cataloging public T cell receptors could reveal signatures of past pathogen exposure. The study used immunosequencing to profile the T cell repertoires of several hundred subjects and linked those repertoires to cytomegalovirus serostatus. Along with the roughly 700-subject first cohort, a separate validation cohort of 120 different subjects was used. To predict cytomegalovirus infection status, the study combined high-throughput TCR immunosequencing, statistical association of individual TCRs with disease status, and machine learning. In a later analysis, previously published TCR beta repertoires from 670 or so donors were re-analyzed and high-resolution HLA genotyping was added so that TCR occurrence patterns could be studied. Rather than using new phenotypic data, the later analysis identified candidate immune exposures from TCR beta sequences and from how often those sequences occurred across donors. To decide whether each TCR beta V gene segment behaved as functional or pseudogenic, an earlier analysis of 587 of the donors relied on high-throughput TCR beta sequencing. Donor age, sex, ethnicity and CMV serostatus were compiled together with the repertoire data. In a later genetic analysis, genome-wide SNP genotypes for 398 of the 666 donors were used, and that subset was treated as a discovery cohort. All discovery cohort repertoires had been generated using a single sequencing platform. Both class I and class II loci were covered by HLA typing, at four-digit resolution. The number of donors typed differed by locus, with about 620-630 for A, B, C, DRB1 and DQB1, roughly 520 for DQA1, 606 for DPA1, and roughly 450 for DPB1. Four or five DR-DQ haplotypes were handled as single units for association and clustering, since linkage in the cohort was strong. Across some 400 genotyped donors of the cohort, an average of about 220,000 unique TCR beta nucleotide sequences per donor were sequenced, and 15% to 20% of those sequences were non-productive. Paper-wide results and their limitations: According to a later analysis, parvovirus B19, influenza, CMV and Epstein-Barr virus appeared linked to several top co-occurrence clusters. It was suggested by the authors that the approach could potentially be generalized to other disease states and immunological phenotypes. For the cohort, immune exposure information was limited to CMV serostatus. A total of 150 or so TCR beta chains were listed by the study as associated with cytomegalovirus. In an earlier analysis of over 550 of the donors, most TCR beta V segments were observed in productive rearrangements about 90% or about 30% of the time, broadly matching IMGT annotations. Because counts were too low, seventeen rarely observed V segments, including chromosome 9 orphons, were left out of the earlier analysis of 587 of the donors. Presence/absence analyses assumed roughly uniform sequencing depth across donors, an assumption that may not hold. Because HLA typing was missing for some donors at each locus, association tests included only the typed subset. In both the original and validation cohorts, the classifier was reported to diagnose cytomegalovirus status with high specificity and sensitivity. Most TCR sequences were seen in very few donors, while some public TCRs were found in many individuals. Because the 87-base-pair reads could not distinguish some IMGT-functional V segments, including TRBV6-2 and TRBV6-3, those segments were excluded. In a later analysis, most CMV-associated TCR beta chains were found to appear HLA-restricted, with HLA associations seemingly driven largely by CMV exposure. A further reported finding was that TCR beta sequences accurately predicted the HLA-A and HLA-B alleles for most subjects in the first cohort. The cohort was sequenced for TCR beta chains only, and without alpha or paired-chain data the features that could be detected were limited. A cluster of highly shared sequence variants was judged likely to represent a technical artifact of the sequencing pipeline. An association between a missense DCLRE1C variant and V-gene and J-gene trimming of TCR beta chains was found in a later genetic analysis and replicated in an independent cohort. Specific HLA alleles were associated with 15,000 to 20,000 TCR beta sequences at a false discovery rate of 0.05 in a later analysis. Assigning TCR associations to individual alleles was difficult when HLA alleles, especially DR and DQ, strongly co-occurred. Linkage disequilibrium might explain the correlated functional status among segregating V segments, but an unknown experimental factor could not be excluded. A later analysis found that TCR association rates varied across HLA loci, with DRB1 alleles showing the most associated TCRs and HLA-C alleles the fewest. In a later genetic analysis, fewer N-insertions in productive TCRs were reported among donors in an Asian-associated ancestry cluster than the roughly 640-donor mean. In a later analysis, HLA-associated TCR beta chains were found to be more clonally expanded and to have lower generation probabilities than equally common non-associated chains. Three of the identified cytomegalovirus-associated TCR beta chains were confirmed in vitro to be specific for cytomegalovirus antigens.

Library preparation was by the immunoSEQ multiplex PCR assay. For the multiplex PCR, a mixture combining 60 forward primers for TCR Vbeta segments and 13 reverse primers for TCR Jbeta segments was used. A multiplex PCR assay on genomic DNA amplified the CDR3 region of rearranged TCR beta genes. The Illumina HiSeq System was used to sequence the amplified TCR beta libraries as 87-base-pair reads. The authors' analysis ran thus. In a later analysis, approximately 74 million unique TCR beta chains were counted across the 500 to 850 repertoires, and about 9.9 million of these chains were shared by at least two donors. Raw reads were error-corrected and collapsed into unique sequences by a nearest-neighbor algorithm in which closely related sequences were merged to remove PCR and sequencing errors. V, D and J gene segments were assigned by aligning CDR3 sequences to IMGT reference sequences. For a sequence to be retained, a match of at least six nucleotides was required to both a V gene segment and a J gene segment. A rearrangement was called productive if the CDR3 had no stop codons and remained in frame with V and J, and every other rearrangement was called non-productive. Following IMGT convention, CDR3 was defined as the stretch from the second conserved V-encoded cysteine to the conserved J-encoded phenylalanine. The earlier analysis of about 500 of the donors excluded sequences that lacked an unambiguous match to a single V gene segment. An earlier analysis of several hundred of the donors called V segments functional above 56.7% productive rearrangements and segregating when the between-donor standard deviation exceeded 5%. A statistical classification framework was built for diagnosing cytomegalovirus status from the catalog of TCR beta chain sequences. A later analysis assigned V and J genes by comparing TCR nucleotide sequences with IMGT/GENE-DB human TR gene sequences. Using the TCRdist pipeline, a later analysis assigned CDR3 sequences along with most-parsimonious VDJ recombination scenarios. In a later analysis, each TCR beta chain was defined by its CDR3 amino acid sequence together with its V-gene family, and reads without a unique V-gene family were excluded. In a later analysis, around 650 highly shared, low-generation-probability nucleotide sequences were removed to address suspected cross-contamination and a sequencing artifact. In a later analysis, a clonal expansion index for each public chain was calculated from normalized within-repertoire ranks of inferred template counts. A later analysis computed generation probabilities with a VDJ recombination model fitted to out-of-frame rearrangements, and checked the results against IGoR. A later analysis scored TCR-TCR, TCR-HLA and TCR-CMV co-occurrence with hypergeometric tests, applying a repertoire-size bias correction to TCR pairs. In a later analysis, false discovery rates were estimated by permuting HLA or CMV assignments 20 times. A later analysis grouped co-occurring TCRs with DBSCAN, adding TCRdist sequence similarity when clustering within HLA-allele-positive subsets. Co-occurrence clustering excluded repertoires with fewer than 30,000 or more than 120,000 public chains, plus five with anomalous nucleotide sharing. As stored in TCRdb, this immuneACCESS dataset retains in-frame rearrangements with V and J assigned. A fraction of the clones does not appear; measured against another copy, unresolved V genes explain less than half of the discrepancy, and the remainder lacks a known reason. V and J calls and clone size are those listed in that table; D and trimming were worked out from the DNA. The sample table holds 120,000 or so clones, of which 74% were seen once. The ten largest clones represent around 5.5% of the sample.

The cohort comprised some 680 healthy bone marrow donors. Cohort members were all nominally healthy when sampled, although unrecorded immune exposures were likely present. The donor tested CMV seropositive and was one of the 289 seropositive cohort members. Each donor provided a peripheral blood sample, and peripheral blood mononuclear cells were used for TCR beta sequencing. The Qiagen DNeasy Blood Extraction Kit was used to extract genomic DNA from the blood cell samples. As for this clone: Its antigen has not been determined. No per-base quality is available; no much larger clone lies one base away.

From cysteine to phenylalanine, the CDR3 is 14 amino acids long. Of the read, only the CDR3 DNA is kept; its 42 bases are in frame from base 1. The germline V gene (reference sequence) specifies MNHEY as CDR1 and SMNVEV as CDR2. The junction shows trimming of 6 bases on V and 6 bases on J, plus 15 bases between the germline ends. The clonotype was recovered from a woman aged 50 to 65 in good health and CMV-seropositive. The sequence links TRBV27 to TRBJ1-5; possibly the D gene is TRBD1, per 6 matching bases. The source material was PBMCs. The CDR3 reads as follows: CASRSTQGPQPQHF. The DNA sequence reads TGTGCCAGCAGATCCACACAGGGTCCTCAGCCCCAGCATTTT.